This is a list of T cell receptor beta chains from one sample in a study of identical twins. TCRdb used MiXCR to reprocess the 5' RACE reads, holding one entry per CDR3 protein. The sample includes just under 550,000 distinct CDR3 sequences, about 16% of them seen just once. These data also formed part of another study, on yellow fever vaccine responses in identical twins.

The sample taken for sequencing was CD4+ T cells sorted from blood. The origin of the receptors is a woman under 30 in good health. The CDR3 runs from the conserved cysteine through the conserved F or W. Each record gives: J gene, V gene, D gene, clone size, CDR3 DNA, CDR3 protein. The D gene is left open where the match is weak. Expanded clones are given a class, and other clones once, few, many or no size at all.

TRBJ2-1 TRBV12-3/TRBV12-4 NA few TGTGCCAGCCGTCTTGATGGTAGCGGAGGGCAGTTCTTC CASRLDGSGGQFF
TRBJ2-3 TRBV24-1 NA few TGTGCCACCAGTGATAACGGCAGAGCTAGCACAGATACGCAGTATTTT CATSDNGRASTDTQYF
TRBJ2-3 TRBV3-1 NA many TGTGCCAGCAGCCAAGGGCAGGGGGGGACGCAGTATTTT CASSQGQGGTQYF
TRBJ1-5 TRBV24-1 TRBD1 few TGTGCCACCAGTGACTCCTCAGGGGGTGGTCAGCCCCAGCATTTT CATSDSSGGGQPQHF
TRBJ2-1 TRBV14 NA NA TGTGCCAGCAGCCAAGATGGGGGCAGCTCCTACAATGAGCAGTTCTTC CASSQDGGSSYNEQFF
TRBJ2-7 TRBV20-1 TRBD2 NA TGCAGTGCTAGAGGACCCGCTAGCGGGAGTTACGAGCAGTACTTC CSARGPASGSYEQYF
TRBJ2-2 TRBV14 NA NA TGTGCCAGCAGCCTCCTCACGGACACCGGGGAGCTGTTTTTT CASSLLTDTGELFF
TRBJ2-1 TRBV7-2 TRBD2 NA TGTGCCAGCAGCCGACGCGTCGGGGGGGCGAATGAGCAGTTCTTC CASSRRVGGANEQFF
TRBJ2-1 TRBV11-3 NA few TGTGCCAGCAGCTTAGATAGTGTTAAGCAGTTCTTC CASSLDSVKQFF
TRBJ1-4 TRBV12-3/TRBV12-4 NA NA TGTGCCAGCAGTTTCGCAGGGGATAATGAAAAACTGTTTTTT CASSFAGDNEKLFF
TRBJ2-7 TRBV11-3 NA NA TGTGCCAGCAGCTTATACGGCGCGGCCGAGCAGTACTTC CASSLYGAAEQYF
TRBJ2-2 TRBV5-1 NA NA TGCGCCAGCAGCTCGACAGAAGGGACCGGGGAGCTGTTTTTT CASSSTEGTGELFF
TRBJ2-1 TRBV25-1 NA NA TGTGCCAGCAGTGTTCAGGGGTCCTCCTACAATGAGCAGTTCTTC CASSVQGSSYNEQFF
TRBJ2-7 TRBV2 TRBD1 few TGTGCCAGCAGCCCCGGGACAGGGAGGAAGCAGTACTTC CASSPGTGRKQYF
TRBJ2-7 TRBV7-2 TRBD1 NA TGTGCCAGCAGCTTAGCCGGGACAGCGACCTTCTACGAGCAGTACTTC CASSLAGTATFYEQYF
TRBJ2-2 TRBV6-1 NA many TGTGCCAGCAGTGTACGGGACACGGGGGAAAACACCGGGGAGCTGTTTTTT CASSVRDTGENTGELFF
TRBJ2-7 TRBV29-1 TRBD1 NA TGCAGCGCCGGCCCGGACAGGGTAAGCCACGAGCAGTACTTC CSAGPDRVSHEQYF